This TCR beta chain was found in a study of cytomegalovirus exposure and HLA in healthy donors. The CDR3 runs to 15 residues. J gave up 2 bases and V 4 bases, and 5 bases lay outside the gene matches. Germline CDR1 is SGHRS and CDR2 is YFSETQ. Using immunoSEQ multiplex PCR, the repertoire was profiled, and TCRdb retains in-frame clones only, with some absent. The sample records roughly 300,000 clones, around 90% being singletons. The sequence came from a woman between 25 and 40 years old in good health and CMV-seropositive. The J gene is TRBJ1-4, the V gene TRBV5-1; 7 bases line up with TRBD1. Sample: PBMCs. The DNA for the CDR3 is TGCGCCAGCAGCGCACAGGGGACGACTAATGAAAAACTGTTTTTT. Protein sequence: CASSAQGTTNEKLFF. The full variable domain, its missing parts supplied by reference TRBV5-1 and TRBJ1-4, is KAGVTQTPRYLIKTRGQQVTLSCSPISGHRSVSWYQQTPGQGLQFLFEYFSETQRNKGNFPGRFSGRQFSNSRSEMNVSTLELGDSALYLCASSAQGTTNEKLFFGSGTQLSVL.